These 28 T cell receptor beta chains were all obtained from the same sample, sequenced in a study of T cell responses to AZD1222 COVID-19 vaccine. Sequencing used immunoSEQ multiplex PCR; TCRdb keeps in-frame clones, though not all of them. This table has about 140,000 clones, less than 95% appearing once. Sequenced material: peripheral blood, taken 28 days after the second AZD1222 dose. Every receptor here comes from an adult who received the AZD1222 COVID-19 vaccine.

The rearrangement uses TRBV2 and TRBJ2-6, with D unresolved. CDR1 is SNHLY and CDR2 is FYNNEI in the germline V gene. This CDR3 is 15 amino acids long. V lost 3 bases and J lost 4, with 10 bases in between. The DNA of the CDR3 is TGTGCCAGCAGTGATAGGCATCTGGGGGCCAACGTCCTGACTTTC. Translated: CASSDRHLGANVLTF.

The chain has TRBV5-1 and TRBJ1-2; 9 bases fit TRBD1. V gave up 4 bases and J gave up 8 bases; unmatched junction bases: 12. Germline V gene data show CDR1 as SGHRS and CDR2 as YFSETQ. This CDR3 is built from 15 residues. In DNA form, the CDR3 reads TGCGCCAGCAGCCTCTGGACAGGGGAGGGTGGAGGCTACACCTTC. This sequence encodes CASSLWTGEGGGYTF.

The DNA of the CDR3 is TGTGCCATCAGCAAAGGACAGGGTGGGGATTATAATTCACCCCTCCACTTT. It encodes CAISKGQGGDYNSPLHF. The chain joins TRBV10-3 to TRBJ1-6; 8 bases are a match to TRBD1. Germline CDR1 and CDR2: ENHRY and SYGVKD. V trimming: 6 bases; J trimming: 4 bases; junction bases outside the gene matches: 11. The CDR3 has 17 amino acids.

The chain couples TRBV7-2 to TRBJ1-2, with 7 bases identical to TRBD1. V was pared by 2 bases and J by 0 bases, with 6 bases of the junction left unmatched. Germline assignment: CDR1 SGHTA and CDR2 FQGNSA. The CDR3 contains 16 residues. The CDR3 DNA is TGTGCCAGCAGCTTATTGGGACAGCGTTCTAACTATGGCTACACCTTC. Residues: CASSLLGQRSNYGYTF.

This chain uses TRBV12-3 or TRBV12-4 with TRBJ1-2; D not certain. CDR3 length: 13 residues. V was cut by 2 bases and J by 7 bases, with 11 bases left in between. The CDR3 here is CASSLSPGPGYTF. DNA for the CDR3: TGTGCCAGCAGTTTATCTCCGGGCCCTGGCTACACCTTC.

This chain joins TRBV6-5 and TRBJ2-7; D is perhaps TRBD2 (5 bases). Germline V gives CDR1 MNHEY, CDR2 SVGAGI. V shed 6 bases and J shed 4 bases, with 19 bases lying between them. The CDR3 spans 15 residues. CDR3 sequence: CASSRYSGAVYEQYF. The CDR3, as DNA: TGTGCCAGCAGCCGTTACAGCGGCGCAGTGTACGAGCAGTACTTC.

This clone was counted once. The CDR3 nucleotides are TGTGCCAGCAGTCCGGGACAGGGTCCCTATGGCTACACCTTC. Its protein is CASSPGQGPYGYTF. This chain links TRBV27 with TRBJ1-2; 9 bases fit TRBD1. The germline CDR1 and CDR2 sequences are MNHEY and SMNVEV (reference sequence). The CDR3 spans 14 residues. Trimming removed 5 bases from V and 4 bases from J; junction bases left unmatched: 5.

The chain links TRBV6-6 to TRBJ1-4, with D hard to call. The CDR3 runs to 15 residues. Trimming stripped 2 bases from V and 9 bases from J, with 16 bases between. The germline CDR1 and CDR2 sequences are MNHNY and SVGAGI (reference sequence). CDR3 bases: TGTGCCAGCAGTTACAAGGCAGTTGCTGGGCAAAAACTGTTTTTT. This translates into CASSYKAVAGQKLFF.

The chain couples TRBV10-1 to TRBJ2-1; 10 bases are a match to TRBD2. The junction had 5 bases not matched to a gene; V was cut back by 3 bases and J by 3 bases. CDR1 and CDR2 (germline): WNHNN, SYGVQD (reference sequence). This CDR3 is built from 16 residues. The CDR3 DNA sequence: TGCGCCAGCAGTGAAAGCGGGGGGGCCAACTACAATGAGCAGTTCTTC. This codes for CASSESGGANYNEQFF.

The rearrangement links TRBV19 to TRBJ1-6, with D possibly matching TRBD1 (5 bases). Between the trimmed V and J ends, which lost 10 bases and 6 bases, there was a span of 19 bases. From germline, CDR1 is LNHDA and CDR2 SQIVND (reference sequence). CDR3 length equals 15 residues. CDR3 protein: CATGTQEGLNSPLHF. The CDR3 DNA reads TGTGCCACGGGGACTCAGGAAGGCCTTAATTCACCCCTCCACTTT.

This clone came up once. V and J are TRBV18 and TRBJ2-3, with D tentatively TRBD2 (7 bases). Germline values: CDR1 KGHSH, CDR2 LQKENI. V was cut by 5 bases and J by 2 bases, with 11 bases left in between. This CDR3 contains 14 residues. The CDR3 DNA reads as TGTGCCAGCTCAACGGGGGGCACCACAGATACGCAGTATTTT. It specifies CASSTGGTTDTQYF.

The chain employs TRBV12-3 or TRBV12-4 and TRBJ1-1; D possibly corresponds to TRBD1 (5 bases). The CDR3 is 13 amino acids. Trimming cost V 11 bases and J 4 bases, with 17 bases left between them. CDR3 nucleotides: TGTGCCTGCAAACAGGATGGGGGCACTGAAGCTTTCTTT. It specifies CACKQDGGTEAFF.

The chain is built from TRBV6-5 and TRBJ1-1; D is ambiguous. Germline V lookup: CDR1 MNHEY, CDR2 SVGAGI. Trimming took off 8 bases at V and 0 bases at J, with 4 bases between the two ends. This CDR3 comprises 11 residues. The CDR3 loop is CASALNTEAFF. CDR3 DNA sequence: TGTGCCAGCGCCCTGAACACTGAAGCTTTCTTT.

The chain joins TRBV9 to TRBJ2-2; TRBD1 matches 8 bases. Germline loops: CDR1 SGDLS, CDR2 YYNGEE. V shed 4 bases, J shed 5 bases, and the junction held 7 bases outside the gene matches. The CDR3 covers 15 residues. The CDR3 region has the DNA TGTGCCAGCAGCCGAGACAGGGGAAGGACCGGGGAGCTGTTTTTT. Translated, it gives CASSRDRGRTGELFF.

V and J are TRBV6-5 and TRBJ1-3, with D maybe TRBD1 (5 bases). The germline V and J ends were trimmed by 4 bases and 3 bases, with 10 bases remaining between them. This CDR3 comprises 14 residues. The germline V gene has CDR1 MNHEY and CDR2 SVGAGI. CDR3 loop: CASSSRGGGNTIYF. The CDR3 coding sequence is TGTGCCAGCAGTTCTAGGGGCGGTGGAAACACCATATATTTT.

In its sample, this clone was seen once. The V call is TRBV7-9, the J call TRBJ2-2, with 8 nucleotides matching TRBD2. The CDR3 covers 16 residues. Germline CDR1 reads SEHNR; CDR2 reads FQNEAQ (reference sequence). J lost 0 bases, V lost 9 bases, and 9 bases had no gene match. As DNA, the CDR3 is TGTGCCAGGGCGGGGGGCGGCCCCGCGAACACCGGGGAGCTGTTTTTT. This gives the protein CARAGGGPANTGELFF.

CDR3 DNA: TGTGCCAGCAGCACGCGGAACACTGAAGCTTTCTTT. This encodes CASSTRNTEAFF. J is TRBJ1-1 and V is TRBV9; D not certain. Germline values: CDR1 SGDLS, CDR2 YYNGEE. This CDR3 has 12 residues. Trimming took 4 bases from V and 1 from J, leaving 5 bases between them. Full variable domain (remainder filled in from reference TRBV9 and TRBJ1-1): DSGVTQTPKHLITATGQRVTLRCSPRSGDLSVYWYQQSLDQGLQFLIQYYNGEERAKGNILERFSAQQFPDLHSELNLSSLELGDSALYFCASSTRNTEAFFGQGTRLTVV.

The J gene is TRBJ1-1, the V gene TRBV29-1; D ambiguous. The CDR3 totals 14 residues. Trimming left V 8 bases short and J 1 base short, with 17 bases between. Germline values: CDR1 SQVTM, CDR2 ANQGSEA. The CDR3 nucleotides read TGCAGCTCGCAGTTAGGGTTGGGGAACACTGAAGCTTTCTTT. This codes for CSSQLGLGNTEAFF.

The V gene is TRBV28, the J gene TRBJ1-5; no definite D call. With 5 bases removed from V and 3 bases from J, the gap between germline ends came to 14 bases. The CDR3 loop spans 15 amino acids. Germline values: CDR1 MDHEN, CDR2 SYDVKM. The CDR3 nucleotides read TGTGCCAGCAGTAACTTCAAGACCATCAATCAGCCCCAGCATTTT. Its protein is CASSNFKTINQPQHF.

This rearrangement joins TRBV24-1 to TRBJ2-3, with 9 bases fitting TRBD1. The CDR3 has 17 amino acids. The V gene's germline CDR1 is KGHDR and CDR2 SFDVKD. With V trimmed by 2 bases and J by 4 bases, 9 bases remained unmatched. Here the CDR3 reads CATSDWGGQGQADTQYF. The CDR3 nucleotides are TGTGCCACCAGTGATTGGGGGGGACAGGGCCAGGCAGATACGCAGTATTTT.

V usage is TRBV3-1 (or the pseudogene TRBV3-2) and J usage is TRBJ2-3; possibly TRBD2 for D (6 bases). The length of the CDR3 is 15 residues. Trimming took 0 bases from V and 0 from J, leaving 7 bases between them. Looked up from germline, CDR1 is LGHDT and CDR2 is YNNKEL (reference sequence). The CDR3 loop is CASSQDGTSTDTQYF. In nucleotides, the CDR3 is TGTGCCAGCAGCCAAGATGGGACTAGCACAGATACGCAGTATTTT.

V is TRBV2 and J is TRBJ2-2, with TRBD1 identical over 7 bases. Germline CDR1 is SNHLY and CDR2 is FYNNEI. J was trimmed by 0 bases and V by 5 bases; bases with no gene match: 3. This CDR3 has 15 amino acids. This CDR3 reads CASSQQGTNTGELFF. CDR3 sequence (DNA): TGTGCCAGCAGTCAACAGGGGACGAACACCGGGGAGCTGTTTTTT.

This clone turned up a few times. The V call is TRBV28, the J call TRBJ1-2; TRBD1 agrees at 7 bases. Germline V gene sequence: CDR1 MDHEN, CDR2 SYDVKM. CDR3 length: 16 residues. The trim removed 3 bases at V and 5 bases at J, leaving 12 bases unmatched. The CDR3: CASSLISRQGRYGYTF. The DNA of the CDR3 is TGTGCCAGCAGTTTGATCTCTAGACAGGGAAGGTATGGCTACACCTTC.

The rearrangement joins TRBV7-3 to TRBJ2-1, with TRBD2 as a possible D gene (6 bases). The CDR3 has 14 residues. Trimming removed 0 bases at V and 9 bases at J, with 12 bases between. Germline V gene sequence: CDR1 SGHTA, CDR2 FQGTGA. CDR3 bases: TGTGCCAGCAGCTTAACCTTTGCGGGAACTGAGCAGTTCTTC. It yields the protein CASSLTFAGTEQFF.

V and J are TRBV6-1 and TRBJ2-7, with TRBD2 matching 9 bases. Germline V gene lookup returns CDR1 MNHNS and CDR2 SASEGT. CDR3 length equals 14 residues. The V segment lost 3 bases and the J segment 5 bases; nucleotides outside the gene matches: 5. CDR3 region: CASSDSGRGDEQYF. In DNA form, the CDR3 reads TGTGCCAGCAGTGATAGCGGGAGAGGCGACGAGCAGTACTTC.

The chain employs TRBV14 and TRBJ2-1; 9 nucleotides agree with TRBD1. V was pared by 4 bases and J by 5 bases, with 3 bases of the junction left unmatched. From germline, CDR1 is SGHDN and CDR2 FVKESK. This CDR3 spans 14 amino acids. The CDR3 DNA follows: TGTGCCAGCAGCCCCTGGACAGGGGACAATGAGCAGTTCTTC. It encodes CASSPWTGDNEQFF.

The rearrangement joins TRBV3-1 (or the pseudogene TRBV3-2) to TRBJ2-6; 12 nucleotides align to TRBD2. After removal of 5 bases from V and 0 bases from J, the junction contained 5 bases not matched to a gene. The CDR3 is 18 amino acids. CDR1 and CDR2 (germline): LGHDT, YNNKEL (reference sequence). The CDR3 DNA reads TGTGCCAGCAGCAGGCTAGCGGGGGGGTTCTCTGGGGCCAACGTCCTGACTTTC. This sequence encodes CASSRLAGGFSGANVLTF.

The rearrangement joins TRBV19 to TRBJ2-1; TRBD1 aligns across 12 bases. CDR3 length equals 15 residues. The ends lost 7 bases at V and 6 bases at J; junction bases unmatched: 7. Germline CDR1 LNHDA, CDR2 SQIVND (reference sequence). The CDR3 loop reads CASTRDRGPGNEQFF. The DNA of the CDR3 is TGTGCCAGTACCCGGGACAGGGGGCCCGGCAATGAGCAGTTCTTC.